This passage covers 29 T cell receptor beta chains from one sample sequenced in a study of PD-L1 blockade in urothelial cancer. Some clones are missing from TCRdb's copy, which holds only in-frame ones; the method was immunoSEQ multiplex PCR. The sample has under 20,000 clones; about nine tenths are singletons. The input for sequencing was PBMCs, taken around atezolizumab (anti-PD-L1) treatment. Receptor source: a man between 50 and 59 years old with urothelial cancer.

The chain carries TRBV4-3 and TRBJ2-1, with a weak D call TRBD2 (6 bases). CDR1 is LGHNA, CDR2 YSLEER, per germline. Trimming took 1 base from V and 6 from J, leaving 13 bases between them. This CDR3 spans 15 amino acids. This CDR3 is CASSQVGGSGNEQFF. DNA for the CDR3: TGCGCCAGCAGCCAAGTCGGGGGATCGGGCAATGAGCAGTTCTTC.

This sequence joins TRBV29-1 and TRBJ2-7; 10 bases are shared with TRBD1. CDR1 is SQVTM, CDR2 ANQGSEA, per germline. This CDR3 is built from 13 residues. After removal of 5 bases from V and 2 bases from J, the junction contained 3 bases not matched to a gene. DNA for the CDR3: TGCAGCGTTTCCGGGACAGGGGCCTACGAGCAGTACTTC. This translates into CSVSGTGAYEQYF.

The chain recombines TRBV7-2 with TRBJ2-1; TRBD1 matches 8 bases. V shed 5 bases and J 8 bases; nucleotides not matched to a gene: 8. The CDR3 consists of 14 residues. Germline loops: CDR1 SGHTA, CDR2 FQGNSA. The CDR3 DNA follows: TGTGCCAGCAGCCCGGACAGGGCCAGTTATGAGCAGTTCTTC. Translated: CASSPDRASYEQFF.

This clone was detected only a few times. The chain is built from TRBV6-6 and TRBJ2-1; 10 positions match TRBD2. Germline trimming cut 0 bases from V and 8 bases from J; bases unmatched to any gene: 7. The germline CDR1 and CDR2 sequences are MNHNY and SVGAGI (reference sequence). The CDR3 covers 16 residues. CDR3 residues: CASSYSPAGGRYEQFF. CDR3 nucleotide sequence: TGTGCCAGCAGTTACTCGCCAGCGGGGGGGCGGTATGAGCAGTTCTTC.

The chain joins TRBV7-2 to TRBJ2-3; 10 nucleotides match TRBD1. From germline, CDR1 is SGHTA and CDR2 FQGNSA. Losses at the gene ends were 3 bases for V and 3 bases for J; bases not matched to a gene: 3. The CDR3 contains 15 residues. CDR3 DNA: TGTGCCAGCAGCTTCCGGACAGGGGGAACAGATACGCAGTATTTT. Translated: CASSFRTGGTDTQYF.

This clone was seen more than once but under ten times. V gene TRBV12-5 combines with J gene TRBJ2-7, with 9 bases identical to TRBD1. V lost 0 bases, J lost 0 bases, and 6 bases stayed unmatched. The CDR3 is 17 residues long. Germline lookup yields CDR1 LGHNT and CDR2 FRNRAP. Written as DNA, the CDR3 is TGTGCTAGTGGTTTGGTAAGGTGGGACAGGGACTCCTACGAGCAGTACTTC. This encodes CASGLVRWDRDSYEQYF.

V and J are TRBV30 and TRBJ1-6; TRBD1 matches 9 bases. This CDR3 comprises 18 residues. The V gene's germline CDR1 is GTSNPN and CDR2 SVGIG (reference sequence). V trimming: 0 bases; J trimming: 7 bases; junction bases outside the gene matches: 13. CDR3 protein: CAWSVIHPGQGSNSPLHF. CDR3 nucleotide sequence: TGTGCCTGGAGTGTAATTCATCCCGGACAGGGGTCCAATTCACCCCTCCACTTT. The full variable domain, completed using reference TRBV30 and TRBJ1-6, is SQTIHQWPATLVQPVGSPLSLECTVEGTSNPNLYWYRQAAGRGLQLLFYSVGIGQISSEVPQNLSASRPQDRQFILSSKKLLLSDSGFYLCAWSVIHPGQGSNSPLHFGNGTRLTVT.

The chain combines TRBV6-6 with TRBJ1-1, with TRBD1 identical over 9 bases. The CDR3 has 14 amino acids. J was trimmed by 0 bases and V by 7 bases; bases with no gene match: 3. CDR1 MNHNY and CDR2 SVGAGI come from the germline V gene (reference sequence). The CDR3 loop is CASKQGALNTEAFF. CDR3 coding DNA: TGTGCCAGCAAACAGGGGGCTCTGAACACTGAAGCTTTCTTT.

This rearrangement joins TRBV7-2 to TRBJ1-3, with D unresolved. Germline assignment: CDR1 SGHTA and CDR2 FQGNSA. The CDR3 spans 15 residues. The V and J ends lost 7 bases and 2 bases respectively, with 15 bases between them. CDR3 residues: CASTTAQAPGNTIYF. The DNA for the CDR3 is TGTGCCAGCACCACCGCCCAAGCACCTGGAAACACCATATATTTT.

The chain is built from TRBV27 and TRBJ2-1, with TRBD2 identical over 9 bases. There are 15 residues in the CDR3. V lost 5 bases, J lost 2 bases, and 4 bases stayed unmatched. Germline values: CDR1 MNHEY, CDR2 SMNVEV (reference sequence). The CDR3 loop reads CASSATSGTYNEQFF. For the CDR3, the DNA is TGTGCCAGCAGTGCGACTAGCGGCACCTACAATGAGCAGTTCTTC.

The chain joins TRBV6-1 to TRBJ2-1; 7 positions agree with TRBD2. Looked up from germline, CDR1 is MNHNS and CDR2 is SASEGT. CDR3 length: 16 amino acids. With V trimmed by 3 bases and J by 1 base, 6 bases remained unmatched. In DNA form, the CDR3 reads TGTGCCAGCAGTGACCGGGGACTATCTTCCTACAATGAGCAGTTCTTC. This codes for CASSDRGLSSYNEQFF.

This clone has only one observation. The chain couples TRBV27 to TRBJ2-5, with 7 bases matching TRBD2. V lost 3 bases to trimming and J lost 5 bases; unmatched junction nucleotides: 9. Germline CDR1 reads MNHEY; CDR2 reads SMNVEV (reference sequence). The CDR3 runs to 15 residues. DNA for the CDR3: TGTGCCAGCAGTTTGTGGGAGGGCCTTCAGGAGACCCAGTACTTC. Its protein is CASSLWEGLQETQYF.

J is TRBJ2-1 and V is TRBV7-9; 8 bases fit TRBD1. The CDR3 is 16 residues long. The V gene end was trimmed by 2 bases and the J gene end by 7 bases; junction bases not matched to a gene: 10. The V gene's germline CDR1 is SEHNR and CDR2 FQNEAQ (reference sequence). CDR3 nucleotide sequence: TGTGCCAGCAGCTTATCAGCAGGGGGCTGGAAAAATGAGCAGTTCTTC. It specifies CASSLSAGGWKNEQFF. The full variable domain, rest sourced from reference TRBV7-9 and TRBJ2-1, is DTGVSQNPRHKITKRGQNVTFRCDPISEHNRLYWYRQTLGQGPEFLTYFQNEAQLEKSRLLSDRFSAERPKGSFSTLEIQRTEQGDSAMYLCASSLSAGGWKNEQFFGPGTRLTVL.

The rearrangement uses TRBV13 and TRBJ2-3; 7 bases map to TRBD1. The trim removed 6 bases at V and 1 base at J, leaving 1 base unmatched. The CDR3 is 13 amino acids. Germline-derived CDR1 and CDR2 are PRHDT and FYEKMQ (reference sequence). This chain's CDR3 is CASRTGRTDTQYF. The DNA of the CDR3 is TGTGCCAGCAGGACAGGGCGCACAGATACGCAGTATTTT.

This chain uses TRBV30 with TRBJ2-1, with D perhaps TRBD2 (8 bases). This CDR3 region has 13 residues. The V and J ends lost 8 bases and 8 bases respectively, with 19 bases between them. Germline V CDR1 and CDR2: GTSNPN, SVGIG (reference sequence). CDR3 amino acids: CASVAGQFDEQFF. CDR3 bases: TGTGCCAGTGTAGCGGGACAGTTCGATGAGCAGTTCTTC.

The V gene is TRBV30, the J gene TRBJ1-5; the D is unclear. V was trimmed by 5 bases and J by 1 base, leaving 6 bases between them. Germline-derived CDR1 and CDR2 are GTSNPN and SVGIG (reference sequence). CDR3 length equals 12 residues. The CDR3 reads CAWSSSNQPQHF. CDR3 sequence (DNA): TGTGCCTGGTCGTCGAGCAATCAGCCCCAGCATTTT.

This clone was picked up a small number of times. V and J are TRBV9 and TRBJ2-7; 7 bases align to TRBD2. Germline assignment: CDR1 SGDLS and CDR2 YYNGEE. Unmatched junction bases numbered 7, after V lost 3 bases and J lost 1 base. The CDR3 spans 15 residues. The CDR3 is CASSAGLEVSYEQYF. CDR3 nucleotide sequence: TGTGCCAGCAGCGCCGGACTAGAAGTGTCCTACGAGCAGTACTTC.

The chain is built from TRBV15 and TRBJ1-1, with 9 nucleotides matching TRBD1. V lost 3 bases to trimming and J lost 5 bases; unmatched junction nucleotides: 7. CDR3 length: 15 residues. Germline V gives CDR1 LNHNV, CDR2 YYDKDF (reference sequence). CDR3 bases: TGTGCCACCAGCAGGGGACAGGGATGGGGGACTGAAGCTTTCTTT. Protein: CATSRGQGWGTEAFF. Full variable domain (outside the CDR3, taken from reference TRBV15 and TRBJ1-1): DAMVIQNPRYQVTQFGKPVTLSCSQTLNHNVMYWYQQKSSQAPKLLFHYYDKDFNNEADTPDNFQSRRPNTSFCFLDIRSPGLGDTAMYLCATSRGQGWGTEAFFGQGTRLTVV.

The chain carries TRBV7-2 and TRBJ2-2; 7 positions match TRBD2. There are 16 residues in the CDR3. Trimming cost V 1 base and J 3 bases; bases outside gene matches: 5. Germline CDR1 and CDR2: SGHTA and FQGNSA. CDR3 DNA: TGTGCCAGCAGCTTAGACGGGACTACTCACACCGGGGAGCTGTTTTTT. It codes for CASSLDGTTHTGELFF.

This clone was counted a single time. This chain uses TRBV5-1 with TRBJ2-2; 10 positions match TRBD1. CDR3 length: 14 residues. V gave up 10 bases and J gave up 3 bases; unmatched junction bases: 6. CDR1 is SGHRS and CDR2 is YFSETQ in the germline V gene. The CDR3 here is CACSGTGDTGELFF. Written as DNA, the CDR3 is TGCGCCTGTTCCGGGACAGGGGACACCGGGGAGCTGTTTTTT. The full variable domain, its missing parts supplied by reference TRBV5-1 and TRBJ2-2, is KAGVTQTPRYLIKTRGQQVTLSCSPISGHRSVSWYQQTPGQGLQFLFEYFSETQRNKGNFPGRFSGRQFSNSRSEMNVSTLELGDSALYLCACSGTGDTGELFFGEGSRLTVL.

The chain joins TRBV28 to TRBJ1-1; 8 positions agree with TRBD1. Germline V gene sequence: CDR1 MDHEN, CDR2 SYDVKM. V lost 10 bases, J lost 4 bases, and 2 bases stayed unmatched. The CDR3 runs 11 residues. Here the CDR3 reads CATTGGTEAFF. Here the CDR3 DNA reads TGTGCCACAACAGGGGGCACTGAAGCTTTCTTT.

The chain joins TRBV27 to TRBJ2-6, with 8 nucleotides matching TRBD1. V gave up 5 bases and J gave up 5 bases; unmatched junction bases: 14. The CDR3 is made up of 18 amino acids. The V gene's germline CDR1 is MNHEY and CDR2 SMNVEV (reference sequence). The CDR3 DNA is TGTGCCAGCAGTCGTAGTCTGCAGGGGGCTCTGAGGGCCAACGTCCTGACTTTC. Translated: CASSRSLQGALRANVLTF.

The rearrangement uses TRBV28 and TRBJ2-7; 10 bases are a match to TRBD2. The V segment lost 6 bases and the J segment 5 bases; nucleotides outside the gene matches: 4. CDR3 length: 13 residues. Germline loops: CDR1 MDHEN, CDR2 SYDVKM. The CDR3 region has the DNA TGTGCCAGCAGCCTTAGCGGGAGGAACGAGCAGTACTTC. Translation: CASSLSGRNEQYF.

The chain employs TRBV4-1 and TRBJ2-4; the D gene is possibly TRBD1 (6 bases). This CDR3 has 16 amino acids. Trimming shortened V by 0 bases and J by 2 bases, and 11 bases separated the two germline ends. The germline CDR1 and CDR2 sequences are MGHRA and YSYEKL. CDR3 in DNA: TGCGCCAGCAGCCAAGAAGGCAGGGGATCCAAAAACATTCAGTACTTC. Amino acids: CASSQEGRGSKNIQYF.

The CDR3, as DNA: TGTGCCAGCAGGGCAGGGAGGGCTTTCTTT. Its protein is CASRAGRAFF. The chain is built from TRBV28 and TRBJ1-1, with D maybe TRBD1 (5 bases). The CDR3 covers 10 residues. Germline assignment: CDR1 MDHEN and CDR2 SYDVKM. The V and J ends lost 6 bases and 11 bases respectively, with 10 bases between them.

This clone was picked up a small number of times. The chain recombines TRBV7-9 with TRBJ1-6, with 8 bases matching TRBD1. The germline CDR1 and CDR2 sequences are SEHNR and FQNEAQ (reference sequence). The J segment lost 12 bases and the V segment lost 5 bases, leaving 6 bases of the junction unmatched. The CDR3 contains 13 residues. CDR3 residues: CASSIGQGKPLHF. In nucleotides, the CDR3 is TGTGCCAGCAGCATCGGACAGGGCAAACCCCTCCACTTT.

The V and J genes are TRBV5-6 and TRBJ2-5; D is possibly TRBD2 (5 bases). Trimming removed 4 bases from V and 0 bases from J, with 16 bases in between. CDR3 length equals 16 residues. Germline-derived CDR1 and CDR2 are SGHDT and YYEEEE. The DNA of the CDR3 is TGTGCCAGCAGCCCCGAGGGCAGCTGGGACCAAGAGACCCAGTACTTC. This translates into CASSPEGSWDQETQYF. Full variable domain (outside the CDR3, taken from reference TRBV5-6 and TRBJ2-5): DAGVTQSPTHLIKTRGQQVTLRCSPKSGHDTVSWYQQALGQGPQFIFQYYEEEERQRGNFPDRFSGHQFPNYSSELNVNALLLGDSALYLCASSPEGSWDQETQYFGPGTRLLVL.

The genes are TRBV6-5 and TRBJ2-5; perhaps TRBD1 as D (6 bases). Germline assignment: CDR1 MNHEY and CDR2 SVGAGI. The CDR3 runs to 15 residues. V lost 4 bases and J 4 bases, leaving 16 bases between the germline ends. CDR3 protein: CASSWGNRVGETQYF. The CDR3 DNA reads TGTGCCAGCAGTTGGGGAAACAGGGTTGGAGAGACCCAGTACTTC.

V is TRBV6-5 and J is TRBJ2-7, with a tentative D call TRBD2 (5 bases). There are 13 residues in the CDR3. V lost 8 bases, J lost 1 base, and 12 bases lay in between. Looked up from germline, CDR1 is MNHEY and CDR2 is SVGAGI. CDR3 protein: CASFQRRSYEQYF. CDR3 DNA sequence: TGTGCCAGCTTCCAGCGGAGATCCTACGAGCAGTACTTC.